A selection of T cell receptor beta chains follows, all from one sample in a study of T-cell memory formation after mild COVID-19. MiXCR, applied by TCRdb to the 5' RACE reads, yields one record per CDR3 protein. This table holds 150,000 to 200,000 distinct CDR3 sequences, roughly 20% found once. The specimen sequenced was PBMCs or a T cell subset sorted from them (not recorded which). Receptors originate from a man between 18 and 35 years old who had mild COVID-19 (a few samples of this study predate the infection). Cell type and time point are not known. Both conserved end residues are part of each CDR3. Each record gives: clone size, V gene, J gene, CDR3 length, D gene, CDR3 DNA, CDR3 protein. D genes are given only for firm matches. Clone size is shown for a subset of rows, as once, few, many or a class of expanded clone.

abundance: many; v_gene: TRBV7-8; j_gene: TRBJ1-5; len: 14; d_gene: -; CDR3nt: TGTGCCAGCAGCCGGGACTCTCCTAATCAGCCCCAGCATTTT; CDR3aa: CASSRDSPNQPQHF
abundance: -; v_gene: TRBV2; j_gene: TRBJ1-2; len: 13; d_gene: TRBD1; CDR3nt: TGTGCCAGCCTAAATAGTCTGGGGACAGCAGCCACCTTC; CDR3aa: CASLNSLGTAATF
abundance: few; v_gene: TRBV5-1; j_gene: TRBJ2-2; len: 17; d_gene: TRBD1; CDR3nt: TGCGCCAGCAGCTTGTCAGGGGGCGTGGGATCCCCCGGGGAGCTGTTTTTT; CDR3aa: CASSLSGGVGSPGELFF
abundance: few; v_gene: TRBV6-2/TRBV6-3; j_gene: TRBJ2-2; len: 14; d_gene: -; CDR3nt: TGTGCCAGCACCCCCTCCAACGTCGCCGGGGAGCTGTTTTTT; CDR3aa: CASTPSNVAGELFF
abundance: many; v_gene: TRBV3-1; j_gene: TRBJ2-1; len: 19; d_gene: TRBD2; CDR3nt: TGTGCCAGCAGCCAACCTACTCATCTAGCGGGGAGCTCCTACAATGAGCAGTTCTTC; CDR3aa: CASSQPTHLAGSSYNEQFF
abundance: few; v_gene: TRBV19; j_gene: TRBJ2-5; len: 14; d_gene: -; CDR3nt: TGTGCCAGTAGTAGTCGGAGGGCTTCAGAGACCCAGTACTTC; CDR3aa: CASSSRRASETQYF
abundance: few; v_gene: TRBV11-2; j_gene: TRBJ2-5; len: 14; d_gene: -; CDR3nt: TGTGCCAGCAGCTTAGATCGCAGGGAAGAGACCCAGTACTTC; CDR3aa: CASSLDRREETQYF
abundance: -; v_gene: TRBV12-3/TRBV12-4; j_gene: TRBJ2-3; len: 15; d_gene: TRBD1; CDR3nt: TGTGCCAGCACCTCTCCGGGACAGGGGGAAGATACGCAGTATTTT; CDR3aa: CASTSPGQGEDTQYF
abundance: many; v_gene: TRBV5-1; j_gene: TRBJ1-2; len: 13; d_gene: -; CDR3nt: TGCGCCAGCAGCGGAGGATCTAACTATGGCTACACCTTC; CDR3aa: CASSGGSNYGYTF
abundance: -; v_gene: TRBV9; j_gene: TRBJ1-3; len: 16; d_gene: -; CDR3nt: TGTGCCAGCAGCGTAGACGTTCCATCCTCTGGAAACACCATATATTTT; CDR3aa: CASSVDVPSSGNTIYF
abundance: -; v_gene: TRBV20-1; j_gene: TRBJ2-3; len: 10; d_gene: -; CDR3nt: TGCAGTGCTAGATTAGATACGCAGTATTTT; CDR3aa: CSARLDTQYF
abundance: -; v_gene: TRBV5-1; j_gene: TRBJ1-6; len: 17; d_gene: -; CDR3nt: TGCGCCAGCAGCTTGTACTTATTGTCCAGGGATAATTCACCCCTCCACTTT; CDR3aa: CASSLYLLSRDNSPLHF
abundance: few; v_gene: TRBV6-1; j_gene: TRBJ1-1; len: 15; d_gene: TRBD1; CDR3nt: TGTGCCAGCAGTATTCAGACAGGGGTAAGCGCTGAAGCTTTCTTT; CDR3aa: CASSIQTGVSAEAFF
abundance: many; v_gene: TRBV4-3; j_gene: TRBJ1-2; len: 15; d_gene: -; CDR3nt: TGCGCCAGCAGCCAAGATTGGGGGGGGAACTCTGGCTACACCTTC; CDR3aa: CASSQDWGGNSGYTF
abundance: few; v_gene: TRBV3-1; j_gene: TRBJ2-3; len: 16; d_gene: -; CDR3nt: TGTGCCAGCAGCCAAGATCAGGCCATGAGCACAGATACGCAGTATTTT; CDR3aa: CASSQDQAMSTDTQYF
abundance: few; v_gene: TRBV29-1; j_gene: TRBJ2-2; len: 12; d_gene: -; CDR3nt: TGCAGCGTCGGGAAGTACGGCGGGGAGCTGTTTTTT; CDR3aa: CSVGKYGGELFF
abundance: few; v_gene: TRBV5-6; j_gene: TRBJ2-3; len: 14; d_gene: -; CDR3nt: TGTGCCAGCAGCTTGGGACAGCAACCAGATACGCAGTATTTT; CDR3aa: CASSLGQQPDTQYF
abundance: -; v_gene: TRBV11-2; j_gene: TRBJ1-6; len: 15; d_gene: TRBD1; CDR3nt: TGTGCCAGCAGCTCCCGGACAGGGTTAGGGTCACCCCTCCACTTT; CDR3aa: CASSSRTGLGSPLHF
abundance: few; v_gene: TRBV7-9; j_gene: TRBJ1-6; len: 12; d_gene: -; CDR3nt: TGTGCCAGCAGCTTCGGTCCCTCACCCCTCCACTTT; CDR3aa: CASSFGPSPLHF
abundance: -; v_gene: TRBV7-2; j_gene: TRBJ2-2; len: 16; d_gene: -; CDR3nt: TGTGCCAGCAGCTTAGCTTCCAGGGTGAACACCGGGGAGCTGTTTTTT; CDR3aa: CASSLASRVNTGELFF
abundance: -; v_gene: TRBV5-1; j_gene: TRBJ2-5; len: 17; d_gene: TRBD1; CDR3nt: TGCGCCAGCAGCTCAGGGGGCCGAGCAGGAGGACAAGAGACCCAGTACTTC; CDR3aa: CASSSGGRAGGQETQYF
abundance: few; v_gene: TRBV5-6; j_gene: TRBJ2-1; len: 15; d_gene: TRBD1; CDR3nt: TGTGCCAGCAGCTTACCTATGACAGGGCGGGATGAGCAGTTCTTC; CDR3aa: CASSLPMTGRDEQFF
abundance: few; v_gene: TRBV7-2; j_gene: TRBJ2-2; len: 13; d_gene: -; CDR3nt: TGTGCCAGCAGCCAAGGACTCACCGGGGAGCTGTTTTTT; CDR3aa: CASSQGLTGELFF
abundance: many; v_gene: TRBV12-3/TRBV12-4; j_gene: TRBJ2-5; len: 10; d_gene: -; CDR3nt: TGTGCCAGCGGACAAGAGACCCAGTACTTC; CDR3aa: CASGQETQYF
abundance: -; v_gene: TRBV2; j_gene: TRBJ1-1; len: 14; d_gene: -; CDR3nt: TGTGCCAGCAGTATACAGGGTCTTTACACTGAAGCTTTCTTT; CDR3aa: CASSIQGLYTEAFF
abundance: few; v_gene: TRBV29-1; j_gene: TRBJ2-3; len: 13; d_gene: -; CDR3nt: TGCAGCGTTGGCGGGGTCGACACAGATACGCAGTATTTT; CDR3aa: CSVGGVDTDTQYF